This record covers a single TCR beta chain. This entry comes from a study of patients and donors after allogeneic stem cell transplantation. V gave up 1 base and J gave up 4 bases, with 5 bases separating them. Germline V gene data show CDR1 as DFQATT and CDR2 as SNEGSKA (reference sequence). The CDR3 totals 12 residues. TCRdb reprocessed the RT-PCR reads with MiXCR, giving one entry per CDR3 protein. The profile shows around 150,000 distinct CDR3 sequences, 30% of them singletons. The sequencing sample was made of blood, either unsorted or a sorted T cell fraction (not recorded which). The receptor was derived from a human donor who was either an allogeneic HSCT recipient or a stem cell or donor lymphocyte infusion donor (not recorded which). It is not recorded whose cells these are; they may come from a transplant donor. The rearrangement uses TRBV20-1 and TRBJ1-3; no firm D call. Written as DNA, the CDR3 is TGCAGTGCTAGAGTTAGAGGAAACACCATATATTTT. Translating it yields CSARVRGNTIYF.